The 24 T cell receptor beta chains below all came from one sample that was sequenced in a study of OX40 agonist ivuxolimab in advanced cancers. Sequencing was performed with immunoSEQ multiplex PCR; in TCRdb, only in-frame clones are kept and a portion is missing. The table lists 50,000 to 75,000 clones, about 90% of them singletons. The sequencing here drew on CD4+ or CD8+ T cells sorted from blood, taken in a trial of the OX40 agonist ivuxolimab. These receptors all stem from an adult with an advanced solid tumor such as melanoma, head and neck, liver or kidney cancer.

This clone came up once. V usage is TRBV5-1 and J usage is TRBJ2-2, with 7 bases identical to TRBD1. The CDR3 extends over 16 amino acids. Germline CDR1 is SGHRS and CDR2 is YFSETQ. The V and J ends lost 0 bases and 3 bases, in that order; junction bases with no gene match: 5. CDR3 nucleotides: TGCGCCAGCAGCTTGGGCGGACAGGCGGACACCGGGGAGCTGTTTTTT. Its protein product is CASSLGGQADTGELFF. The variable domain in full, with the rest retrieved from reference TRBV5-1 and TRBJ2-2, is KAGVTQTPRYLIKTRGQQVTLSCSPISGHRSVSWYQQTPGQGLQFLFEYFSETQRNKGNFPGRFSGRQFSNSRSEMNVSTLELGDSALYLCASSLGGQADTGELFFGEGSRLTVL.

The chain combines TRBV9 with TRBJ1-2, with D perhaps matching TRBD1 (6 bases). Germline values: CDR1 SGDLS, CDR2 YYNGEE. The CDR3 loop spans 13 amino acids. V dropped 0 bases and J dropped 8 bases, with 11 bases sitting between them. The CDR3 here is CASSVVLTGGYTF. CDR3 nucleotide sequence: TGTGCCAGCAGCGTAGTGCTGACAGGAGGCTACACCTTC.

The CDR3 DNA is TGCGCCAGCAGCTTGGAGTACGAGCAGTACTTC. As protein: CASSLEYEQYF. The rearrangement links TRBV5-1 to TRBJ2-7; D not resolved. The CDR3 length is 11 residues. CDR1 is SGHRS, CDR2 YFSETQ, per germline. The V end lost 0 bases, the J end lost 4 bases, and 2 bases lay between the germline ends. Combining the CDR3 with reference TRBV5-1 and TRBJ2-7 gives the whole variable domain KAGVTQTPRYLIKTRGQQVTLSCSPISGHRSVSWYQQTPGQGLQFLFEYFSETQRNKGNFPGRFSGRQFSNSRSEMNVSTLELGDSALYLCASSLEYEQYFGPGTRLTVT.

The chain carries TRBV28 and TRBJ2-1; no clear D. Trimming took off 5 bases at V and 3 bases at J, with 17 bases between the two ends. Per the germline V gene, CDR1 is MDHEN and CDR2 is SYDVKM. The length of the CDR3 is 16 residues. CDR3 sequence: CASSPYSGPYYNEQFF. For the CDR3, the DNA is TGTGCCAGCAGTCCGTACTCAGGCCCCTACTACAATGAGCAGTTCTTC.

This clone has a single count. This sample also contains other DNA sequences that code for the same CDR3. The rearrangement links TRBV7-3 to TRBJ2-1; D might be TRBD2 (6 bases). The CDR3 runs to 16 residues. CDR1 and CDR2 from the germline V gene are SGHTA and FQGTGA. V lost 5 bases, J lost 0 bases, and 14 bases lay in between. The CDR3 DNA follows: TGTGCCAGCAGCGTTATAGCGGTAAGCTCCTACAATGAGCAGTTCTTC. Its protein product is CASSVIAVSSYNEQFF.

The rearrangement joins TRBV5-5 to TRBJ1-2, with no clear D. This CDR3 has 15 residues. V was clipped by 5 bases and J by 7 bases, with 21 bases between them. In germline, CDR1 is SGHKS, CDR2 YYEKEE (reference sequence). This CDR3 is CASRPPVRDPPGYTF. The CDR3 nucleotides are TGTGCCAGCAGACCACCCGTCCGGGATCCCCCTGGCTACACCTTC.

This chain links TRBV11-2 with TRBJ2-7; D is unclear. The germline V and J ends were trimmed by 4 bases and 0 bases, with 4 bases remaining between them. The CDR3 is made up of 12 amino acids. Per germline, CDR1 SGHAT and CDR2 FQNNGV. In DNA, the CDR3 is TGTGCCAGCAGCTGGGGCTCCTACGAGCAGTACTTC. Amino acids: CASSWGSYEQYF.

The chain couples TRBV6-4 to TRBJ1-6; D gene unclear. The V end lost 0 bases, the J end lost 7 bases, and 4 bases lay between the germline ends. The length of the CDR3 is 13 residues. Germline V gene lookup returns CDR1 MRHNA and CDR2 SNTAGT. CDR3 residues: CASSDSRNSPLHF. The CDR3 region has the DNA TGTGCCAGCAGTGACTCGAGGAATTCACCCCTCCACTTT.

This rearrangement joins TRBV19 to TRBJ2-2; 8 nucleotides line up with TRBD2. The V gene's germline CDR1 is LNHDA and CDR2 SQIVND (reference sequence). The J segment lost 2 bases and the V segment lost 7 bases, leaving 6 bases of the junction unmatched. The CDR3 totals 15 residues. Here the CDR3 DNA reads TGTGCCAGTATTTGGAGCGGGGGAAACACCGGGGAGCTGTTTTTT. Its protein is CASIWSGGNTGELFF.

V and J are TRBV5-4 and TRBJ2-1; D is unclear. The germline CDR1 and CDR2 sequences are SGHNT and YYREEE (reference sequence). The CDR3 covers 13 residues. Trimming left V 0 bases short and J 8 bases short, with 9 bases between. The CDR3 sequence: CASSLADVYEQFF. The DNA for the CDR3 is TGTGCCAGCAGCTTGGCGGACGTCTATGAGCAGTTCTTC.

This chain links TRBV4-2 with TRBJ2-7; perhaps TRBD1 as D (6 bases). V gave up 4 bases and J gave up 6 bases, with 13 bases separating them. This CDR3 comprises 13 residues. Germline CDR1 LGHNA, CDR2 YNFKEQ. Here the CDR3 reads CASSRLQGPEQYF. DNA for the CDR3: TGTGCCAGCAGCCGCCTACAGGGTCCCGAGCAGTACTTC.

In its sample, this clone was seen a few times. The chain joins TRBV9 to TRBJ1-3; D not resolved. This CDR3 comprises 16 residues. Germline CDR1 is SGDLS and CDR2 is YYNGEE. Trimming stripped 4 bases from V and 2 bases from J, with 16 bases between. The DNA for the CDR3 is TGTGCCAGCAGCCCGACCCCTTCCCCTGCTGGAAACACCATATATTTT. Its protein product is CASSPTPSPAGNTIYF.

The chain carries TRBV4-1 and TRBJ2-2; D not certain. Looked up from germline, CDR1 is MGHRA and CDR2 is YSYEKL. This CDR3 has 14 amino acids. V lost 0 bases, J lost 5 bases, and 7 bases lay in between. CDR3 nucleotide sequence: TGCGCCAGCAGCCAAGAAAGGCCAACCGGGGAGCTGTTTTTT. This encodes CASSQERPTGELFF.

The rearrangement uses TRBV19 and TRBJ2-5; D is perhaps TRBD1 (5 bases). Trimming took off 11 bases at V and 5 bases at J, with 27 bases between the two ends. CDR3 length equals 16 residues. Germline V gene sequence: CDR1 LNHDA, CDR2 SQIVND (reference sequence). The CDR3 DNA sequence: TGTGCCGGCAGGACAAGGATAAGGCACCCGTTTGAGACCCAGTACTTC. Amino acid sequence: CAGRTRIRHPFETQYF. The full variable domain, with the rest looked up from reference TRBV19 and TRBJ2-5, is DGGITQSPKYLFRKEGQNVTLSCEQNLNHDAMYWYRQDPGQGLRLIYYSQIVNDFQKGDIAEGYSVSREKKESFPLTVTSAQKNPTAFYLCAGRTRIRHPFETQYFGPGTRLLVL.

The V gene is TRBV5-4, the J gene TRBJ2-3, with 9 positions matching TRBD2. V shed 4 bases, J shed 3 bases, and the junction held 6 bases outside the gene matches. This CDR3 comprises 15 residues. Looked up from germline, CDR1 is SGHNT and CDR2 is YYREEE (reference sequence). The CDR3 DNA sequence: TGTGCCAGCAGCCCCGGACTAGCGAGGACAGATACGCAGTATTTT. It translates to CASSPGLARTDTQYF.

The chain uses TRBV2 and TRBJ2-1, with 7 positions matching TRBD1. This CDR3 has 13 amino acids. Germline loops: CDR1 SNHLY, CDR2 FYNNEI. V gave up 5 bases and J gave up 6 bases; unmatched junction bases: 4. CDR3 nucleotides: TGTGCCAGCAGTCTTGGACAGGTCAATGAGCAGTTCTTC. Its protein product is CASSLGQVNEQFF. The whole variable domain, filled in from reference TRBV2 and TRBJ2-1, reads EPEVTQTPSHQVTQMGQEVILRCVPISNHLYFYWYRQILGQKVEFLVSFYNNEISEKSEIFDDQFSVERPDGSNFTLKIRSTKLEDSAMYFCASSLGQVNEQFFGPGTRLTVL.

The chain carries TRBV19 and TRBJ2-3; unclear D gene. The germline V gene encodes CDR1 LNHDA and CDR2 SQIVND (reference sequence). V gave up 2 bases and J gave up 3 bases, with 0 bases separating them. The CDR3 loop spans 11 amino acids. This CDR3 is CASSITDTQYF. DNA for the CDR3: TGTGCCAGTAGTATAACAGATACGCAGTATTTT.

The chain joins TRBV18 to TRBJ2-5; D is possibly TRBD2 (5 bases). Trimming took off 0 bases at V and 2 bases at J, with 19 bases between the two ends. The germline gives CDR1 KGHSH, CDR2 LQKENI. The CDR3 loop spans 18 amino acids. CDR3 in DNA: TGTGCCAGCTCACCACCTCTCCGGATAGCGAAGAGTCAAGAGACCCAGTACTTC. Translating it yields CASSPPLRIAKSQETQYF.

The genes are TRBV28 and TRBJ1-1; D gene ambiguous. Germline assignment: CDR1 MDHEN and CDR2 SYDVKM. This CDR3 spans 11 amino acids. V lost 5 bases and J 5 bases, leaving 6 bases between the germline ends. The CDR3 spells CASSRWTEAFF. DNA of the CDR3: TGTGCCAGCAGTCGGTGGACTGAAGCTTTCTTT.

The chain is built from TRBV6-1 and TRBJ2-7; the match to TRBD2 covers 7 bases. V lost 7 bases and J lost 1; bases outside the gene matches: 7. CDR1 is MNHNS, CDR2 SASEGT, per germline. The CDR3 spans 14 residues. CDR3 sequence reads: CASNSGGLSYEQYF. Here the CDR3 DNA reads TGTGCCAGCAACTCCGGGGGGTTATCCTACGAGCAGTACTTC.

Only one count was recorded for this clone. The V call is TRBV10-2, the J call TRBJ1-2, with 7 bases aligning to TRBD1. Trimming took 3 bases from V and 1 from J; bases not matched to a gene: 5. CDR1 is WSHSY, CDR2 SAAADI, per germline. CDR3 size: 15 residues. CDR3 nucleotides: TGCGCCAGCAGTGACAGGGGGAGGGGTAACTATGGCTACACCTTC. Amino acids: CASSDRGRGNYGYTF.

V usage is TRBV10-1 and J usage is TRBJ2-3; D gene uncertain. CDR1 is WNHNN, CDR2 SYGVQD, per germline (reference sequence). V was clipped by 6 bases and J by 4 bases, with 11 bases between them. The CDR3 loop spans 13 amino acids. The CDR3 sequence: CASREGRADTQYF. The CDR3 bases are TGCGCCAGCAGGGAAGGACGGGCAGATACGCAGTATTTT.

The chain uses TRBV27 and TRBJ2-7; 14 bases map to TRBD2. The length of the CDR3 is 17 residues. Germline CDR1 MNHEY, CDR2 SMNVEV (reference sequence). V shed 8 bases, J shed 4 bases, and the junction held 13 bases outside the gene matches. The DNA for the CDR3 is TGTGCCAGCTCCCGGGGGACTAGCGGGAGTGGAGCTTACGAGCAGTACTTC. The encoded protein is CASSRGTSGSGAYEQYF.

V gene TRBV2 combines with J gene TRBJ1-6, with unresolved D. Trimming removed 5 bases from V and 6 bases from J, with 14 bases in between. The CDR3 is 15 residues long. Germline-derived CDR1 and CDR2 are SNHLY and FYNNEI. CDR3 in amino acids: CASSQTGIPNSPLHF. In nucleotides, the CDR3 is TGTGCCAGCAGTCAAACCGGGATCCCTAATTCACCCCTCCACTTT. Full variable domain (missing parts from reference TRBV2 and TRBJ1-6): EPEVTQTPSHQVTQMGQEVILRCVPISNHLYFYWYRQILGQKVEFLVSFYNNEISEKSEIFDDQFSVERPDGSNFTLKIRSTKLEDSAMYFCASSQTGIPNSPLHFGNGTRLTVT.